This T cell receptor (beta chain) was sequenced for a study of response to subunit inactivated influenza vaccine. With 4 bases clipped from V and 4 bases from J, the junction kept 8 bases outside the gene matches. CDR3 length: 14 residues. Per the germline V gene, CDR1 is SGHNT and CDR2 is YYREEE (reference sequence). MiXCR, applied by TCRdb to the RT-PCR reads, yields one record per CDR3 protein. The sample holds more than 550,000 distinct CDR3 sequences, 11% seen once. These data also featured in a second study, about T cells expressing NK-cell markers. Turning to that study: Beta-chain TCR cDNA was generated via 5'RACE template switching with UMIs. Sorted CD3+CD56+NKG2C+, CD3+CD56+NKG2C- and CD3+CD56-NKG2C+ T cells supplied TCR beta repertoires.

This chain uses TRBV5-4 with TRBJ2-7; 7 bases line up with TRBD1. Source: PBMCs from blood, taken on the day of vaccination. This receptor was identified in a middle-aged man who received an inactivated influenza vaccine. The DNA for the CDR3 is TGTGCCAGCAGCACAACGACAGGGTCGTACGAGCAGTACTTC. Its translation: CASSTTTGSYEQYF.